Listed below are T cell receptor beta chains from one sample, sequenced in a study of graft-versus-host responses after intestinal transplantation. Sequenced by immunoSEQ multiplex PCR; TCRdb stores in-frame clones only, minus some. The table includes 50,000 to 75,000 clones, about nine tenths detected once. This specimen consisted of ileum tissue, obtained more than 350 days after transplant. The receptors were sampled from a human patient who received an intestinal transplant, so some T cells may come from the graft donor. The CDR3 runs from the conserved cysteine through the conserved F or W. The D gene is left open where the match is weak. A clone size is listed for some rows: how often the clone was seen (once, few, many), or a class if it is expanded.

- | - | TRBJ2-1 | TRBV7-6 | TGTGCCAGCAGCCCGGGACTTCCTATAACCTACAATGAGCAGTTCTTC | CASSPGLPITYNEQFF
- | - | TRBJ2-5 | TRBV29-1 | TGCAGCGTTTCAAGACTAGACCAAGAGACCCAGTACTTC | CSVSRLDQETQYF
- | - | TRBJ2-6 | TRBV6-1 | TGTGCCAGGGGAAGCGCTGAAGGGGCCAACGTCCTGACTTTC | CARGSAEGANVLTF
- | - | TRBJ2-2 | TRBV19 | TGTGCCAGTACCACGGCTGGGTTTCACACCGGGGAGCTGTTTTTT | CASTTAGFHTGELFF
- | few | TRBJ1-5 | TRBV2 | TGTGCCAGCAGTGACAGGGGCAATCAGCCCCAGCATTTT | CASSDRGNQPQHF
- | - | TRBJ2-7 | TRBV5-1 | TGCGCCAGCAGCCGAGACAGCGGTCGCTACGAGCAGTACTTC | CASSRDSGRYEQYF
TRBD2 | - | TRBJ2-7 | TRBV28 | TGTGCCAGCAGTTCTCCCGGGACTAGCGGGAGGAGGTCCTACGAGCAGTACTTC | CASSSPGTSGRRSYEQYF
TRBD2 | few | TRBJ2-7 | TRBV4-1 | TGCGCCAGCAGCCAGGGACTAGCGGGAGTTCACGAGCAGTACTTC | CASSQGLAGVHEQYF
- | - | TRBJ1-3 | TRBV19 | TGTGCCAGTAGAATGGATCGGGCTGGAAACACCATATATTTT | CASRMDRAGNTIYF
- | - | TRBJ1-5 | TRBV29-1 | TGCAGCGTTGTATGGGGGAATGGCAATCAGCCCCAGCATTTT | CSVVWGNGNQPQHF
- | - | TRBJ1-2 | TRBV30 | TGTGCCTGGAGTGTACTTCGGGAGTCCTATGGCTACACCTTC | CAWSVLRESYGYTF
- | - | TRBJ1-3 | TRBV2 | TGTGCCAGCAGTGAAGGACAGGTCTCTGGAAACACCATATATTTT | CASSEGQVSGNTIYF
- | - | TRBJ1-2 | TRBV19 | TGTGCCAGTAGCCCTATAGGGGGTTGGGATGGCTACACCTTC | CASSPIGGWDGYTF
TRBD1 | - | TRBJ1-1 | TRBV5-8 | TGTGCCAGCAGCCTGGGACTCGGGACAGGGGGCGGTGAAGCTTTCTTT | CASSLGLGTGGGEAFF
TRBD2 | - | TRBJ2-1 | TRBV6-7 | TGTGCCAGCAGTCAAGCGGGGGACCCCTACAATGAGCAGTTCTTC | CASSQAGDPYNEQFF